This T cell receptor beta chain was sequenced in a study of T-cell memory formation after mild COVID-19. Study as a whole: Largely donor-specific TCR clusters were found.

Worth noting for this clonotype: Its antigen remains unidentified.

TCRdb processed the 5' RACE reads anew with MiXCR; each CDR3 protein has one entry. The data contain about 320,000 distinct CDR3 sequences, around an eighth of them seen just once; the ten biggest clones take up roughly 21%. The V gene lost 6 bases and the J gene lost 4 bases, with 19 bases spanning the gap. The germline V gene encodes CDR1 LGHNA and CDR2 YNFKEQ. The CDR3 runs 16 residues. Study observations and caveats: Contracting clones from day 15 to 85 showed balanced CD4/CD8; later expanders favored CD4+.

This clonotype was obtained from a man younger than 35 who had mild COVID-19 (a few samples of this study predate the infection). Cell type and time point are not known. J is TRBJ1-5 and V is TRBV4-2; a possible D gene is TRBD1 (6 bases). Sequencing input: PBMCs or a T cell subset sorted from them (not recorded which). In nucleotides, the CDR3 is TGTGCCAGCAGTCGTGTGGGGGGGCAGGGGAATCAGCCCCAGCATTTT. It encodes CASSRVGGQGNQPQHF.